This entry lists 21 T cell receptor beta chains sequenced from one sample in a study of CD8+ T cells in alopecia areata. Treatment denoted: oral pan-JAK inhibitor, 5-10 mg twice daily. Reverse transcription of extracted RNA yielded cDNA, which provided the sequencing template. The table came from immunoSEQ multiplex PCR; TCRdb's copy has only in-frame clones and leaves some out. There are more than 200,000 clones in the sample; 64% occur only once, and around 3.9% lies in the top ten. The source material was CD4+ T cells sorted from blood, sampled at week 4, from a patient treated with tofacitinib. The receptors shown here come from a human donor with alopecia areata.

The chain combines TRBV4-2 with TRBJ2-5; 7 bases map to TRBD2. From germline, CDR1 is LGHNA and CDR2 YNFKEQ. The CDR3 length is 18 residues. V shed 0 bases, J shed 1 base, and the junction held 11 bases outside the gene matches. CDR3 protein: CASSQELGRGTSQETQYF. CDR3 nucleotides: TGTGCCAGCAGCCAAGAGCTCGGGCGGGGGACCTCCCAAGAGACCCAGTACTTC.

The genes are TRBV7-2 and TRBJ2-1; 11 bases agree with TRBD2. This CDR3 spans 15 amino acids. Germline trimming cut 5 bases from V and 2 bases from J; bases unmatched to any gene: 2. Germline CDR1 is SGHTA and CDR2 is FQGNSA. CDR3 protein: CASSTGLAAYNEQFF. For the CDR3, the DNA is TGTGCCAGCAGCACGGGACTAGCGGCCTACAATGAGCAGTTCTTC.

This clone was seen a handful of times. The rearrangement links TRBV29-1 to TRBJ2-3; 7 nucleotides match TRBD1. With V trimmed by 7 bases and J by 1 base, 5 bases remained unmatched. CDR1 and CDR2 from the germline V gene are SQVTM and ANQGSEA. CDR3 size: 13 residues. CDR3 nucleotides: TGCAGCGGATCCGGGACAGGCACAGATACGCAGTATTTT. Translation gives CSGSGTGTDTQYF.

This clone came up a few times. This rearrangement joins TRBV5-6 to TRBJ1-2, with 7 positions matching TRBD1. CDR1 and CDR2 from the germline V gene are SGHDT and YYEEEE. V gave up 2 bases and J gave up 8 bases; unmatched junction bases: 9. This CDR3 region has 14 residues. CDR3 sequence: CASSLFTGAGGYTF. CDR3 nucleotides: TGTGCCAGCAGCTTATTCACAGGGGCCGGCGGCTACACCTTC. Drawing the rest from reference TRBV5-6 and TRBJ1-2, the complete variable domain is DAGVTQSPTHLIKTRGQQVTLRCSPKSGHDTVSWYQQALGQGPQFIFQYYEEEERQRGNFPDRFSGHQFPNYSSELNVNALLLGDSALYLCASSLFTGAGGYTFGSGTRLTVV.

The chain recombines TRBV18 with TRBJ1-5; no definite D call. The CDR3 is 12 amino acids. V was pared by 8 bases and J by 2 bases, with 7 bases between. CDR1 is KGHSH and CDR2 is LQKENI in the germline V gene. The chain's CDR3 is CASREGNQPQHF. The CDR3 nucleotides are TGTGCCAGCCGCGAGGGCAATCAGCCCCAGCATTTT.

The rearrangement links TRBV29-1 to TRBJ2-7; maybe TRBD2 (6 bases). The CDR3 covers 14 residues. The V end lost 2 bases, the J end lost 1 base, and 12 bases lay between the germline ends. Germline CDR1 reads SQVTM; CDR2 reads ANQGSEA. The CDR3 is CSVEIGGKSYEQYF. For the CDR3, the DNA is TGCAGCGTTGAAATCGGGGGAAAGTCCTACGAGCAGTACTTC.

This clone was observed a handful of times. This chain connects TRBV5-1 to TRBJ2-5, with 9 bases aligning to TRBD2. The V and J ends lost 3 bases and 2 bases, in that order; junction bases with no gene match: 5. The V gene's germline CDR1 is SGHRS and CDR2 YFSETQ. The CDR3 contains 15 residues. The CDR3 sequence: CASSSLAGQQETQYF. In DNA form, the CDR3 reads TGCGCCAGCAGCTCTCTAGCGGGGCAACAAGAGACCCAGTACTTC.

The chain employs TRBV29-1 and TRBJ1-2, with D uncertain. CDR1 and CDR2 from the germline V gene are SQVTM and ANQGSEA. This CDR3 region has 10 residues. Trimming took 6 bases from V and 8 from J, leaving 10 bases between them. DNA of the CDR3: TGCAGCGTAGAATCAGTGGGCTACACCTTC. Amino acid sequence: CSVESVGYTF.

Here the CDR3 DNA reads TGTGCCAGCAGCCATGCCGACAGGGTAAGCGCTGAAGCTTTCTTT. Amino acid sequence: CASSHADRVSAEAFF. The chain uses TRBV4-2 and TRBJ1-1; 7 bases align to TRBD1. This CDR3 comprises 15 residues. CDR1 is LGHNA and CDR2 is YNFKEQ in the germline V gene. V dropped 3 bases and J dropped 6; count of bases not matched to a gene: 10.

J is TRBJ1-5 and V is TRBV2; a weak D match, TRBD1 (6 bases). V lost 7 bases to trimming and J lost 5 bases, with 12 bases between them. The CDR3 extends over 13 amino acids. Germline V gene data show CDR1 as SNHLY and CDR2 as FYNNEI. CDR3 in DNA: TGTGCCAGCACGAGGACAGTCGATCAGCCCCAGCATTTT. Protein product: CASTRTVDQPQHF. Using reference TRBV2 and TRBJ1-5 for the parts outside the CDR3, the full variable domain is EPEVTQTPSHQVTQMGQEVILRCVPISNHLYFYWYRQILGQKVEFLVSFYNNEISEKSEIFDDQFSVERPDGSNFTLKIRSTKLEDSAMYFCASTRTVDQPQHFGDGTRLSIL.

The chain uses TRBV15 and TRBJ2-5; 8 bases agree with TRBD2. Trimming cost V 6 bases and J 2 bases; bases outside gene matches: 5. This CDR3 contains 14 residues. Germline V gives CDR1 LNHNV, CDR2 YYDKDF (reference sequence). The CDR3 DNA reads as TGTGCCACCAGTACCCCGGGGGGGCAAGAGACCCAGTACTTC. Translation gives CATSTPGGQETQYF.

This chain joins TRBV30 and TRBJ1-1; D is unresolved. The V gene's germline CDR1 is GTSNPN and CDR2 SVGIG (reference sequence). V was cut by 2 bases and J by 5 bases, with 18 bases left in between. There are 15 residues in the CDR3. The CDR3 sequence: CAWSIRTTTPTEAFF. The CDR3 coding sequence is TGTGCCTGGAGTATCAGGACGACTACACCTACTGAAGCTTTCTTT.

The chain recombines TRBV2 with TRBJ1-5; 11 nucleotides align to TRBD1. After removal of 4 bases from V and 6 bases from J, the junction contained 5 bases not matched to a gene. Per the germline V gene, CDR1 is SNHLY and CDR2 is FYNNEI. The CDR3 spans 15 residues. The CDR3 reads CASSVGQGDVQPQHF. CDR3 bases: TGTGCCAGCAGTGTGGGACAGGGGGATGTTCAGCCCCAGCATTTT.

V and J are TRBV29-1 and TRBJ1-1; TRBD1 might be the D (5 bases). This CDR3 contains 16 residues. V was cut by 6 bases and J by 4 bases, with 24 bases left in between. Looked up from germline, CDR1 is SQVTM and CDR2 is ANQGSEA. The CDR3 DNA reads TGCAGCGTCCACTCCTTTTCGGGGCAACGGGGCACTGAAGCTTTCTTT. Amino acids: CSVHSFSGQRGTEAFF.

The chain employs TRBV29-1 and TRBJ1-2; 8 nucleotides line up with TRBD1. The V and J ends lost 7 bases and 5 bases, in that order; junction bases with no gene match: 9. Germline assignment: CDR1 SQVTM and CDR2 ANQGSEA. The length of the CDR3 is 13 residues. The CDR3 sequence: CSAAPDRGYGYTF. The DNA of the CDR3 is TGCAGCGCTGCCCCTGACAGGGGATATGGCTACACCTTC.

This clone turned up a few times. This rearrangement joins TRBV29-1 to TRBJ1-5; 8 nucleotides line up with TRBD1. This CDR3 has 14 residues. Trimming at V came to 4 bases and at J to 0 bases, leaving 2 bases not matched to a gene. Germline CDR1 is SQVTM and CDR2 is ANQGSEA. CDR3 in amino acids: CSVAGQASNQPQHF. The DNA of the CDR3 is TGCAGCGTTGCGGGACAGGCTAGCAATCAGCCCCAGCATTTT.

The gene calls are TRBV7-2 and TRBJ2-5; tentatively, D is TRBD1 or TRBD2 (5 bases each). Germline assignment: CDR1 SGHTA and CDR2 FQGNSA. Trimming removed 4 bases at V and 5 bases at J, with 14 bases between. The CDR3 has 14 residues. The CDR3 nucleotides are TGTGCCAGCAGCTACCAGAGGGGACGGGAGACCCAGTACTTC. Protein product: CASSYQRGRETQYF.

The chain recombines TRBV5-6 with TRBJ2-7; 9 bases align to TRBD1. The CDR3 is made up of 15 amino acids. The V segment lost 0 bases and the J segment 3 bases; nucleotides outside the gene matches: 4. Looked up from germline, CDR1 is SGHDT and CDR2 is YYEEEE. The CDR3 loop reads CASSLAGTGSYEQYF. The CDR3 region has the DNA TGTGCCAGCAGCTTGGCCGGGACAGGGAGCTACGAGCAGTACTTC.

V usage is TRBV9 and J usage is TRBJ1-1, with a weak D call TRBD1 (6 bases). Deletions cut 0 bases from V and 4 bases from J, with 13 bases between. This CDR3 region has 15 residues. Germline CDR1 is SGDLS and CDR2 is YYNGEE. The CDR3 here is CASSVEWEGVTEAFF. The DNA for the CDR3 is TGTGCCAGCAGCGTAGAGTGGGAGGGGGTCACTGAAGCTTTCTTT.

V and J are TRBV27 and TRBJ1-3; unclear D gene. CDR3 size: 13 residues. V gave up 4 bases and J gave up 0 bases, with 4 bases separating them. CDR1 MNHEY and CDR2 SMNVEV come from the germline V gene (reference sequence). CDR3 residues: CASSSASGNTIYF. For the CDR3, the DNA is TGTGCCAGCAGTTCCGCCTCTGGAAACACCATATATTTT.

CDR3 residues: CASRIGTPSGNTIYF. The CDR3 DNA reads TGCGCCAGCAGGATCGGGACACCCTCTGGAAACACCATATATTTT. The genes are TRBV5-1 and TRBJ1-3, with D possibly TRBD1 on 6 matching bases. Trimming pared 5 bases from V and 0 bases from J, leaving 12 bases between. CDR1 and CDR2 (germline): SGHRS, YFSETQ. CDR3 length equals 15 residues. Supplemented by reference TRBV5-1 and TRBJ1-3, the full variable domain reads KAGVTQTPRYLIKTRGQQVTLSCSPISGHRSVSWYQQTPGQGLQFLFEYFSETQRNKGNFPGRFSGRQFSNSRSEMNVSTLELGDSALYLCASRIGTPSGNTIYFGEGSWLTVV.